The following is a T cell receptor (beta chain) sequence with its context. This clone is termed medium-sized (0.01 to 0.1%). Its recognized antigen is unknown. No much larger clone is present one base from it, and per-base qualities are unavailable. This entry belongs to a study of metastatic and nonmetastatic thyroid tumors (TCRdb year 2020). Background on the whole study: For patients with malignant and with benign thyroid disease, the researchers compared repertoires between peripheral blood samples and tumor or nodule tissue samples.

None of the patients had been given any treatment before thyroid surgery. Using T-cell receptor beta sequencing, the study looked back at clinical samples from patients collected from 2012 to 2018. The research as a whole found: TCR beta diversity was reported as significantly higher in malignant tumors than in benign nodules, in both blood and tumor samples.

Libraries were made using PCR. Sequencing instrument: Illumina HiSeq 4000. High-throughput sequencing was used to profile the TCR beta-chain CDR3 region of every patient. As for the authors' bioinformatics: The researchers built a classifier to tell apart papillary thyroid cancer patients with distant metastasis, based on CDR3 differences among clinicopathological groups. Repertoire diversity was assessed with the Shannon index, and tumor-blood repertoire similarity with the Morisita-Horn index. TCRdb handled the public reads itself, with Q25 trimming in fastp and clone calling in MiXCR, and kept productive beta chains. The V and J calls were not made by the authors but by TCRdb's processing. The sample table shows over 12,000 clones, and 23% are seen once. The top ten clonotypes cover around 7.2% of the sample. The source of this sequence is a female donor with papillary thyroid cancer or a benign thyroid nodule (not recorded which). Some clones in this sample may be carry-over from other donors' samples. Material: tumor tissue.

The CDR3 is CASSRDGTYEQYF. The DNA sequence is as follows: TGTGCCAGCAGTCGGGACGGAACCTACGAGCAGTACTTC. This chain is built from TRBV6-1 and TRBJ2-7, with the D call tentatively TRBD1 or TRBD2, each fitting 5 bases. Relative to germline, V is 5 bases shorter and J is 2 bases shorter, with 10 bases between their ends. CDR1 and CDR2 were assigned from the germline V gene as MNHNS and SASEGT. The CDR3 starts with the cysteine, ends with the phenylalanine, and has 13 residues. Solely the CDR3 DNA is kept, with 39 bases framed from the first base.